The entry below describes one T cell receptor (beta chain). The data stem from a study of blood T cell repertoires in COVID-19. Study processing details: Estimated nucleated cell counts came from reference gene primer amplification. Method: immunoSEQ multiplex PCR; TCRdb's copy keeps in-frame clones and lacks some. The V and J calls and clone size come from that table; D and trimming were worked out from the DNA. Among around 300,000 clones listed, 75% to 85% were seen once. The CDR3 loop spans 17 amino acids. V was clipped by 2 bases and J by 4 bases; unmatched bases: 5. Germline lookup yields CDR1 SGHAT and CDR2 FQNNGV.

The sample consisted of peripheral blood. The receptor comes from a human donor in a cohort sampled during active COVID-19. The V and J genes are TRBV11-2 and TRBJ2-2; TRBD2 aligns across 12 bases. Written as DNA, the CDR3 is TGTGCCAGCAGCTTAACTAGCGGGGGGCATAGCACCGGGGAGCTGTTTTTT. As protein: CASSLTSGGHSTGELFF.